A single sample is the source of the 29 T cell receptor beta chains below, sequenced in a study of regulatory T cells in long-lasting Graves disease. Building the TCR beta libraries relied on iRepertoire HTBI primers, and CDR3 regions underwent Arm-PCR. One entry per CDR3 protein, called by TCRdb with MiXCR from the multiplex PCR reads. This sample carries about 540,000 distinct CDR3 sequences, approximately 15% of them seen once, and the ten largest clones take 10%. As to time point: newly diagnosed GD, antithyroid drugs for less than 3 months. The TCR library was made from RNA that had been extracted from PBMCs in TRIzol. These data are also associated with another study on T cells in Graves' hyperthyroidism and ophthalmopathy.

This specimen was peripheral blood mononuclear cells (PBMCs), taken at new diagnosis, from a patient treated with antithyroid drugs. Receptors originate from a man younger than 40 with Graves disease.

This CDR3 is CASRPRPLARSPYNEQFF. The DNA for the CDR3 is TGTGCCAGCAGACCTCGACCCCTAGCGAGGAGCCCCTACAATGAGCAGTTCTTC. The rearrangement uses TRBV6-1 and TRBJ2-1, with D possibly being TRBD2 (6 bases). The V and J ends lost 6 bases and 2 bases respectively, with 23 bases between them. The CDR3 covers 18 residues. Germline-derived CDR1 and CDR2 are MNHNS and SASEGT.

The V and J genes are TRBV18 and TRBJ2-7; 10 bases fit TRBD2. V was clipped by 4 bases and J by 7 bases; unmatched bases: 16. This CDR3 has 17 residues. Per germline, CDR1 KGHSH and CDR2 LQKENI. The DNA of the CDR3 is TGTGCCAGCTCACTGTGGTCGAGCGGGAGGGCCACGAGGGAGCAGTACTTC. It encodes CASSLWSSGRATREQYF.

This clonotype was picked up a small number of times. The chain recombines TRBV5-5 with TRBJ2-3, with TRBD1 matching over 8 bases. This CDR3 is built from 14 residues. Germline trimming cut 1 base from V and 9 bases from J; bases unmatched to any gene: 7. Germline V gene sequence: CDR1 SGHKS, CDR2 YYEKEE (reference sequence). CDR3 coding DNA: TGTGCCAGCAGCTTGTACTCACAGGGGGTAACGCAGTATTTT. Amino acid sequence: CASSLYSQGVTQYF.

This clonotype has just a few counts. The rearrangement uses TRBV27 and TRBJ1-1, with no clear D. The CDR3 spans 14 residues. Trimming left V 6 bases short and J 0 bases short, with 11 bases between. The germline V gene has CDR1 MNHEY and CDR2 SMNVEV (reference sequence). DNA for the CDR3: TGTGCCAGCAGAAGTAACCCCATGAACACTGAAGCTTTCTTT. It translates to CASRSNPMNTEAFF.

This clonotype was seen many times. The rearrangement links TRBV20-1 to TRBJ1-5; the D is unclear. Between the trimmed V and J ends, which lost 0 bases and 0 bases, there was a span of 3 bases. The CDR3 has 13 amino acids. CDR1 and CDR2 (germline): DFQATT, SNEGSKA (reference sequence). The CDR3 nucleotides read TGCAGTGCTAGAGAGGATAGCAATCAGCCCCAGCATTTT. This encodes CSAREDSNQPQHF.

This clonotype was counted at least ten times. The chain uses TRBV6-1 and TRBJ2-1, with D tentatively TRBD2 (5 bases). The germline V gene encodes CDR1 MNHNS and CDR2 SASEGT. The CDR3 runs 15 residues. V lost 5 bases and J lost 7, with 18 bases in between. DNA for the CDR3: TGTGCCAGCAGTCCCTCGGGTGAGGGATGGAATGAGCAGTTCTTC. It is translated as CASSPSGEGWNEQFF.

This clonotype appeared a few times. V is TRBV19 and J is TRBJ2-7, with a weak D call TRBD2 (5 bases). In germline, CDR1 is LNHDA, CDR2 SQIVND (reference sequence). Trimming took 5 bases from V and 4 from J, leaving 12 bases between them. CDR3 length: 13 residues. CDR3 DNA sequence: TGTGCCAGTAGTGCCCGGGGATGGTACGAGCAGTACTTC. This codes for CASSARGWYEQYF.

On this clonotype: A much larger clone lies one base from this, so it may be a read error. The CDR3 protein is CASIPPGGGSIQETQYF. Written as DNA, the CDR3 is TGTGCCAGCATCCCCCCTGGTGGCGGGAGCATACAAGAGACCCAGTACTTC. V is TRBV7-9 and J is TRBJ2-5, with 7 nucleotides matching TRBD2. In germline, CDR1 is SEHNR, CDR2 FQNEAQ (reference sequence). Unmatched junction bases numbered 16, after V lost 7 bases and J lost 2 bases. The CDR3 contains 17 residues.

The rearrangement uses TRBV14 and TRBJ1-1; D uncertain. Germline-derived CDR1 and CDR2 are SGHDN and FVKESK. Trimming left V 4 bases short and J 0 bases short, with 15 bases between. The CDR3 totals 16 residues. The CDR3 is CASSRIGWAVNTEAFF. CDR3 coding DNA: TGTGCCAGCAGCCGGATAGGATGGGCAGTGAACACTGAAGCTTTCTTT. The full variable domain, its missing parts supplied by reference TRBV14 and TRBJ1-1, is EAGVTQFPSHSVIEKGQTVTLRCDPISGHDNLYWYRRVMGKEIKFLLHFVKESKQDESGMPNNRFLAERTGGTYSTLKVQPAELEDSGVYFCASSRIGWAVNTEAFFGQGTRLTVV.

There are a few counts of this clonotype. This chain connects TRBV10-1 to TRBJ2-5, with D perhaps matching TRBD2 (6 bases). Germline values: CDR1 WNHNN, CDR2 SYGVQD (reference sequence). The CDR3 consists of 15 residues. The V end was cut by 3 bases, the J end by 4 bases, with 15 bases between. The chain's CDR3 is CASSEPGSEGETQYF. In nucleotides, the CDR3 is TGCGCCAGCAGTGAACCCGGGAGTGAAGGAGAGACCCAGTACTTC.

This clonotype was counted many times. This chain uses TRBV5-5 with TRBJ2-1, with 15 nucleotides matching TRBD2. J lost 14 bases, V lost 3 bases, and 6 bases had no gene match. The length of the CDR3 is 14 residues. Germline V gene lookup returns CDR1 SGHKS and CDR2 YYEKEE (reference sequence). The CDR3 coding sequence is TGTGCCAGCAGCTGGGTAGGGACTAGCGGGGGGAAGTTCTTC. Protein sequence: CASSWVGTSGGKFF.

The table lists this clonotype with many counts. V usage is TRBV10-2 and J usage is TRBJ1-1; D not certain. This CDR3 comprises 16 residues. The germline CDR1 and CDR2 sequences are WSHSY and SAAADI. The V gene lost 0 bases and the J gene lost 1 base, with 12 bases spanning the gap. This CDR3 reads CASSESRAAPNTEAFF. The CDR3, as DNA: TGCGCCAGCAGTGAGTCGAGGGCCGCACCGAACACTGAAGCTTTCTTT.

This clonotype was detected ten times or more. This chain links TRBV9 with TRBJ1-1; TRBD1 aligns across 9 bases. Germline CDR1 reads SGDLS; CDR2 reads YYNGEE. The CDR3 runs 14 residues. J was trimmed by 5 bases and V by 0 bases; bases with no gene match: 2. This CDR3 reads CASSVAGQGTEAFF. The CDR3 region has the DNA TGTGCCAGCAGCGTAGCTGGACAGGGGACTGAAGCTTTCTTT.

This clonotype was seen repeatedly, ten times or more. The chain links TRBV28 to TRBJ2-1, with D maybe TRBD1 (5 bases). The CDR3 is 14 amino acids. The V gene lost 4 bases and the J gene lost 7 bases, with 14 bases spanning the gap. Germline V gives CDR1 MDHEN, CDR2 SYDVKM. CDR3: CASSYLAGFNEQFF. In DNA, the CDR3 is TGTGCCAGCAGTTATCTCGCAGGGTTTAATGAGCAGTTCTTC.

The chain joins TRBV7-9 to TRBJ2-3; a weak D match, TRBD2 (6 bases). CDR3 length: 19 residues. Trimming cost V 5 bases and J 6 bases, with 30 bases left between them. Germline CDR1 SEHNR, CDR2 FQNEAQ (reference sequence). The CDR3 sequence: CASSPLISPGAGPSDTQYF. CDR3 coding DNA: TGTGCCAGCAGCCCACTTATATCGCCCGGGGCGGGGCCCTCCGATACGCAGTATTTT.

The rearrangement joins TRBV15 to TRBJ2-1; D is unresolved. Trimming pared 3 bases from V and 10 bases from J, leaving 10 bases between. Germline V lookup: CDR1 LNHNV, CDR2 YYDKDF (reference sequence). The CDR3 is made up of 12 amino acids. In DNA, the CDR3 is TGTGCCACCAGCAGTAGTAGAACCGAGCAGTTCTTC. Translated, it gives CATSSSRTEQFF.

V is TRBV4-2 and J is TRBJ2-3; D gene unclear. Germline lookup yields CDR1 LGHNA and CDR2 YNFKEQ. CDR3 length equals 11 residues. V shed 0 bases and J shed 7 bases, with 2 bases lying between them. The CDR3 here is CASSQDNTQYF. The CDR3 region has the DNA TGTGCCAGCAGCCAAGATAATACGCAGTATTTT.

This clonotype has at least ten counts. The genes are TRBV11-2 and TRBJ2-1; 9 bases are a match to TRBD2. This CDR3 region has 17 residues. Germline CDR1 and CDR2: SGHAT and FQNNGV. V lost 5 bases to trimming and J lost 4 bases; unmatched junction nucleotides: 12. The CDR3 loop is CASSVSLAGIVYNEQFF. CDR3 DNA: TGTGCCAGCAGCGTATCCCTAGCGGGAATTGTGTACAATGAGCAGTTCTTC.

In this sample, this clonotype turned up many times. The chain has TRBV12-3 or TRBV12-4 and TRBJ2-5; D unresolved. Trimming took off 6 bases at V and 0 bases at J, with 11 bases between the two ends. This CDR3 has 14 residues. The CDR3: CASSRLSNQETQYF. As DNA, the CDR3 is TGTGCCAGCAGCCGGCTCTCGAACCAAGAGACCCAGTACTTC.

At least ten counts were recorded for this clonotype. CDR3 bases: TGCAGTGCGCCTAGAAGGACCGATAGCTACGAGCAGTACTTC. It yields the protein CSAPRRTDSYEQYF. The V and J genes are TRBV20-1 and TRBJ2-7; D not certain. Trimming left V 6 bases short and J 3 bases short, with 18 bases between. CDR3 size: 14 residues. Germline-derived CDR1 and CDR2 are DFQATT and SNEGSKA (reference sequence).

There are many counts of this clonotype. This chain joins TRBV7-2 and TRBJ2-5; 8 bases match TRBD2. Germline V gives CDR1 SGHTA, CDR2 FQGNSA. The CDR3 loop spans 15 amino acids. V trimming: 6 bases; J trimming: 1 base; junction bases outside the gene matches: 7. This CDR3 reads CASSRSSGFQETQYF. The CDR3 nucleotides are TGTGCCAGCAGTCGCTCTAGCGGGTTCCAAGAGACCCAGTACTTC.

This clonotype was detected many times. The chain joins TRBV6-1 to TRBJ1-6, with D maybe TRBD1 (5 bases). Germline values: CDR1 MNHNS, CDR2 SASEGT. V was clipped by 10 bases and J by 8 bases, with 18 bases between them. The length of the CDR3 is 14 residues. The CDR3 here is CATVRGREDSPLHF. The CDR3 DNA sequence: TGTGCCACCGTGAGAGGCAGGGAGGATTCACCCCTCCACTTT.

This clonotype showed up just a few times. V and J are TRBV18 and TRBJ2-2; perhaps D is TRBD1 or TRBD2 (5 bases each). Trimming pared 3 bases from V and 6 bases from J, leaving 8 bases between. Germline CDR1 KGHSH, CDR2 LQKENI. The CDR3 is 13 residues long. Written as DNA, the CDR3 is TGTGCCAGCTCACCGAGGGGATCCGGGGAGCTGTTTTTT. Residues: CASSPRGSGELFF.

This clonotype appeared many times. The rearrangement uses TRBV24-1 and TRBJ2-7; D may be TRBD1 (6 bases). The CDR3 runs to 11 residues. Per germline, CDR1 KGHDR and CDR2 SFDVKD. V lost 4 bases, J lost 11 bases, and 11 bases lay in between. CDR3: CATSELGAKYF. For the CDR3, the DNA is TGTGCCACCAGTGAGCTGGGGGCGAAGTACTTC.

This chain joins TRBV2 and TRBJ1-2, with 9 bases lining up with TRBD1. The germline V gene encodes CDR1 SNHLY and CDR2 FYNNEI. The CDR3 loop spans 13 amino acids. J was trimmed by 4 bases and V by 6 bases; bases with no gene match: 3. The CDR3: CASRGQGPYGYTF. The CDR3 DNA sequence: TGTGCCAGCAGGGGACAGGGACCCTATGGCTACACCTTC.

In its sample, this clonotype was seen a few times. V and J are TRBV19 and TRBJ1-2; D gene uncertain. The V end lost 7 bases, the J end lost 4 bases, and 13 bases lay between the germline ends. CDR3 length: 13 amino acids. Germline CDR1 reads LNHDA; CDR2 reads SQIVND (reference sequence). In DNA, the CDR3 is TGTGCCAGTAAGGAGGGATTCAGCTATGGCTACACCTTC. Protein: CASKEGFSYGYTF.

The chain links TRBV9 to TRBJ2-1, with 12 bases that match TRBD2. This CDR3 is built from 16 residues. Germline CDR1 reads SGDLS; CDR2 reads YYNGEE. Germline trimming cut 1 base from V and 6 bases from J; bases unmatched to any gene: 5. DNA of the CDR3: TGTGCCAGCAGCGTAAAACTAGCGGGAGGCGTCAATGAGCAGTTCTTC. Its translation is CASSVKLAGGVNEQFF. Together with reference TRBV9 and TRBJ2-1, the CDR3 gives the full variable domain: DSGVTQTPKHLITATGQRVTLRCSPRSGDLSVYWYQQSLDQGLQFLIQYYNGEERAKGNILERFSAQQFPDLHSELNLSSLELGDSALYFCASSVKLAGGVNEQFFGPGTRLTVL.

This clonotype occurred many times. This chain joins TRBV20-1 and TRBJ2-7, with 9 bases fitting TRBD2. Trimming cost V 2 bases and J 2 bases; bases outside gene matches: 1. This CDR3 spans 13 amino acids. Germline CDR1 and CDR2: DFQATT and SNEGSKA (reference sequence). The CDR3 loop is CSARLAGTYEQYF. The CDR3 DNA sequence: TGCAGTGCTAGACTAGCGGGAACCTACGAGCAGTACTTC.

Ten or more counts support this clonotype. V and J are TRBV5-4 and TRBJ2-5; D assignment may be TRBD1 or TRBD2 (6 bases each). V was cut by 0 bases and J by 5 bases, with 20 bases left in between. This CDR3 is 17 amino acids long. CDR1 SGHNT and CDR2 YYREEE come from the germline V gene (reference sequence). The CDR3 is CASSLDGYRGASETQYF. DNA of the CDR3: TGTGCCAGCAGCTTGGACGGCTATAGGGGGGCCTCGGAGACCCAGTACTTC.